These 9 T cell receptor beta chains were sequenced from one sample in a study of shared clonotypes between healthy human individuals. Sequencing used immunoSEQ multiplex PCR; TCRdb keeps in-frame clones, though not all of them. The sample yields some 1,600,000 clones, approximately 98% seen once. Sequencing was done on a sample of naive CD4+ T cells sorted from blood. This sample's subset: CD45RA+ positively selected. Receptors were obtained from a man aged 30 to 45 in good health.

This clone was observed a handful of times. Other DNA sequences in this sample translate to the same CDR3. This rearrangement joins TRBV5-4 to TRBJ2-4; either TRBD1 or TRBD2 may supply D (5 bases each). Trimming pared 0 bases from V and 1 base from J, leaving 5 bases between. From germline, CDR1 is SGHNT and CDR2 YYREEE (reference sequence). The CDR3 is 14 residues long. CDR3 coding DNA: TGTGCCAGCAGCTTGGGGGGGGCCAAAAACATTCAGTACTTC. It encodes CASSLGGAKNIQYF.

V usage is TRBV4-3 and J usage is TRBJ2-3; D is unresolved. The germline gives CDR1 LGHNA, CDR2 YSLEER. The CDR3 runs 16 residues. V lost 3 bases, J lost 0 bases, and 13 bases lay in between. CDR3 loop: CASSQRTGGSTDTQYF. CDR3 sequence (DNA): TGCGCCAGCAGCCAGAGGACGGGCGGTAGCACAGATACGCAGTATTTT.

The V and J genes are TRBV10-3 and TRBJ2-2; D might be TRBD2 (6 bases). V was shortened by 6 bases and J by 4 bases, with 9 bases between the two germline ends. Germline CDR1 reads ENHRY; CDR2 reads SYGVKD. This CDR3 contains 13 residues. As DNA, the CDR3 is TGTGCCATCAGGGACTACTTCACCGGGGAGCTGTTTTTT. This codes for CAIRDYFTGELFF.

Comments on this clone: The sample contains more than one DNA sequence encoding this CDR3. The J gene is TRBJ2-1, the V gene TRBV7-2; D remains unclear. Per germline, CDR1 SGHTA and CDR2 FQGNSA. Trimming took off 5 bases at V and 6 bases at J, with 5 bases between the two ends. The CDR3 length is 11 residues. For the CDR3, the DNA is TGTGCCAGCAGCCCGTCCAATGAGCAGTTCTTC. Its protein is CASSPSNEQFF.

V gene TRBV28 combines with J gene TRBJ2-7; the D gene is possibly TRBD2 (6 bases). Germline V gene data show CDR1 as MDHEN and CDR2 as SYDVKM. CDR3 length: 12 residues. V was shortened by 5 bases and J by 13 bases, with 18 bases between the two germline ends. In DNA, the CDR3 is TGTGCCAGCAGTCTCCCGGAGGGGTGGAAATACTTC. It is translated as CASSLPEGWKYF.

This sequence joins TRBV7-9 and TRBJ2-7; 7 nucleotides align to TRBD2. This CDR3 contains 12 residues. The germline V gene encodes CDR1 SEHNR and CDR2 FQNEAQ (reference sequence). The V gene end was trimmed by 5 bases and the J gene end by 10 bases; junction bases not matched to a gene: 8. The CDR3: CASSPATGGQYF. The CDR3 nucleotides read TGTGCCAGCAGCCCCGCGACGGGGGGTCAGTACTTC.

The V call is TRBV7-8, the J call TRBJ2-2; 7 nucleotides line up with TRBD1. V gave up 6 bases and J gave up 4 bases; unmatched junction bases: 8. The CDR3 is 15 residues long. Germline loops: CDR1 SGHVS, CDR2 FQNEAQ. In DNA form, the CDR3 reads TGTGCCAGCAGGCAAAGACAGGGTCGCACCGGGGAGCTGTTTTTT. Translated, it gives CASRQRQGRTGELFF.

The gene calls are TRBV18 and TRBJ2-3; 9 bases agree with TRBD2. Germline CDR1 is KGHSH and CDR2 is LQKENI. This CDR3 has 16 amino acids. V lost 3 bases, J lost 2 bases, and 6 bases stayed unmatched. The CDR3 DNA sequence: TGTGCCAGCTCACCGCAAGCGGGAGGTTTCACAGATACGCAGTATTTT. This sequence encodes CASSPQAGGFTDTQYF.

This clone showed up just once. This sequence joins TRBV10-3 and TRBJ1-4; TRBD1 is a possible D gene (5 bases). With 8 bases removed from V and 4 bases from J, the gap between germline ends came to 11 bases. The CDR3 is 13 amino acids. Germline CDR1 and CDR2: ENHRY and SYGVKD. This CDR3 reads CAIRRVDNEKLFF. The CDR3, as DNA: TGTGCCATCCGCAGGGTTGATAATGAAAAACTGTTTTTT.